The 19 T cell receptor beta chains given below trace back to one sample, sequenced in a study of CD8 T cells in Susac syndrome. With random hexamers, 0.5 to 1 ug RNA was reverse transcribed. Each CDR3 protein gets one entry after TCRdb re-called the immunoSEQ multiplex PCR reads with MiXCR. The sample contains 84,000 or so distinct CDR3 sequences, just under 95% of which appear only once. Sequenced sample: CD8+ T cells from PBMCs. The receptors stem from a human donor with Susac syndrome.

This sequence joins TRBV15 and TRBJ2-5; maybe TRBD2 (5 bases). Trimming shortened V by 5 bases and J by 5 bases, and 18 bases separated the two germline ends. CDR1 is LNHNV and CDR2 is YYDKDF in the germline V gene (reference sequence). The CDR3 runs to 15 residues. DNA of the CDR3: TGTGCCACCAGCTCCCGGGGTGAAGGTCAGGAGACCCAGTACTTC. It encodes CATSSRGEGQETQYF.

The J gene is TRBJ2-5, the V gene TRBV5-1; 7 positions match TRBD1. CDR1 SGHRS and CDR2 YFSETQ come from the germline V gene. The CDR3 runs to 14 residues. J gave up 3 bases and V 5 bases, and 7 bases lay outside the gene matches. The CDR3, as DNA: TGCGCCAGCAGGGCCGGGACAGCCAAAGAGACCCAGTACTTC. Translation: CASRAGTAKETQYF.

The rearrangement links TRBV12-3 or TRBV12-4 to TRBJ2-1, with D perhaps matching TRBD1 (5 bases). CDR3 length: 13 residues. V was clipped by 5 bases and J by 5 bases, with 10 bases between them. The CDR3 bases are TGTGCCAGCAGTCCGGACACAGACAATGAGCAGTTCTTC. It is translated as CASSPDTDNEQFF.

V usage is TRBV12-3 or TRBV12-4 and J usage is TRBJ2-3; no clear D. The CDR3 has 13 amino acids. With 3 bases removed from V and 4 bases from J, the gap between germline ends came to 8 bases. For the CDR3, the DNA is TGTGCCAGCAGTTTGGGCTCCCCAGATACGCAGTATTTT. Protein sequence: CASSLGSPDTQYF.

The J gene is TRBJ1-4, the V gene TRBV28; maybe TRBD1 (5 bases). Germline V CDR1 and CDR2: MDHEN, SYDVKM. V lost 8 bases and J lost 8, with 9 bases in between. The length of the CDR3 is 11 residues. This CDR3 is CASRRGEKLFF. The CDR3 coding sequence is TGTGCCAGCCGGAGGGGCGAAAAACTGTTTTTT.

This chain joins TRBV3-1 and TRBJ2-2, with TRBD2 matching 9 bases. Germline CDR1 is LGHDT and CDR2 is YNNKEL (reference sequence). V gave up 3 bases and J gave up 4 bases; unmatched junction bases: 9. CDR3 size: 17 residues. CDR3 loop: CASSQGGRGFGTGELFF. In DNA, the CDR3 is TGTGCCAGCAGCCAGGGCGGGAGGGGCTTCGGCACCGGGGAGCTGTTTTTT.

V is TRBV4-1 and J is TRBJ1-4; D perhaps matches TRBD1 (5 bases). Trimming took 3 bases from V and 8 from J, leaving 19 bases between them. Germline V gene sequence: CDR1 MGHRA, CDR2 YSYEKL. The CDR3 runs 16 residues. In DNA, the CDR3 is TGCGCCAGCAGCCACCTATCCGGGACTACGAAGGAAAAACTGTTTTTT. It encodes CASSHLSGTTKEKLFF.

The J gene is TRBJ2-1, the V gene TRBV2; D is ambiguous. The V and J ends lost 0 bases and 8 bases respectively, with 2 bases between them. The germline gives CDR1 SNHLY, CDR2 FYNNEI. This CDR3 has 11 amino acids. This CDR3 reads CASSEAYEQFF. The DNA of the CDR3 is TGTGCCAGCAGTGAAGCCTATGAGCAGTTCTTC. Full variable domain (outside the CDR3, taken from reference TRBV2 and TRBJ2-1): EPEVTQTPSHQVTQMGQEVILRCVPISNHLYFYWYRQILGQKVEFLVSFYNNEISEKSEIFDDQFSVERPDGSNFTLKIRSTKLEDSAMYFCASSEAYEQFFGPGTRLTVL.

CDR3 amino acids: CASGTSGWETQYF. CDR3 sequence (DNA): TGTGCCAGCGGCACTAGCGGGTGGGAGACCCAGTACTTC. This sequence joins TRBV6-5 and TRBJ2-5; TRBD2 matches at 9 bases. This CDR3 is 13 amino acids long. Trimming at V came to 8 bases and at J to 5 bases, leaving 6 bases not matched to a gene. Germline V gene lookup returns CDR1 MNHEY and CDR2 SVGAGI.

V gene TRBV5-6 combines with J gene TRBJ2-5; TRBD1 matches 8 bases. The V gene end was trimmed by 4 bases and the J gene end by 0 bases; junction bases not matched to a gene: 5. The CDR3 is 15 residues long. CDR1 is SGHDT, CDR2 YYEEEE, per germline. The CDR3 region is CASSGTGPYQETQYF. CDR3 bases: TGTGCCAGCAGCGGGACAGGACCATACCAAGAGACCCAGTACTTC.

CDR3 coding DNA: TGTGCCTGGAGTATGGGGACCGAGCAGTACTTC. It is translated as CAWSMGTEQYF. The genes are TRBV30 and TRBJ2-7; tentatively, D is TRBD1 or TRBD2 (5 bases each). The germline gives CDR1 GTSNPN, CDR2 SVGIG (reference sequence). The CDR3 runs 11 residues. V lost 2 bases and J 6 bases, leaving 8 bases between the germline ends. Using reference TRBV30 and TRBJ2-7 for the parts outside the CDR3, the full variable domain is SQTIHQWPATLVQPVGSPLSLECTVEGTSNPNLYWYRQAAGRGLQLLFYSVGIGQISSEVPQNLSASRPQDRQFILSSKKLLLSDSGFYLCAWSMGTEQYFGPGTRLTVT.

This sequence joins TRBV29-1 and TRBJ1-1; 8 bases align to TRBD1. The length of the CDR3 is 14 residues. The V and J ends lost 4 bases and 1 base, in that order; junction bases with no gene match: 5. CDR1 and CDR2 from the germline V gene are SQVTM and ANQGSEA. In nucleotides, the CDR3 is TGCAGCGTTGGCAGGGGGCTTAGGAACACTGAAGCTTTCTTT. Protein product: CSVGRGLRNTEAFF.

The V call is TRBV9, the J call TRBJ2-7, with a tentative D call TRBD1 (6 bases). Germline V lookup: CDR1 SGDLS, CDR2 YYNGEE. Trimming left V 4 bases short and J 1 base short, with 15 bases between. This CDR3 is built from 15 residues. The CDR3 reads CASSPGAGMSYEQYF. The CDR3 bases are TGTGCCAGCAGCCCAGGGGCAGGGATGTCCTACGAGCAGTACTTC.

This chain uses TRBV29-1 with TRBJ2-7; D gene ambiguous. This CDR3 is 15 amino acids long. V lost 3 bases and J 0 bases, leaving 15 bases between the germline ends. Germline V CDR1 and CDR2: SQVTM, ANQGSEA. For the CDR3, the DNA is TGCAGCGTTGACGACCCATCTCTAAACTCCTACGAGCAGTACTTC. This gives the protein CSVDDPSLNSYEQYF.

This clonotype was found once. This rearrangement joins TRBV5-6 to TRBJ2-2, with D unresolved. V lost 1 base and J 0 bases, leaving 10 bases between the germline ends. This CDR3 has 16 residues. The germline V gene has CDR1 SGHDT and CDR2 YYEEEE. The CDR3 spells CASSLIATTNTGELFF. CDR3 DNA: TGTGCCAGCAGCTTGATAGCTACAACGAACACCGGGGAGCTGTTTTTT.

The rearrangement links TRBV20-1 to TRBJ2-1; D may match TRBD1 or TRBD2 (5 bases each). The CDR3 length is 15 residues. V gave up 5 bases and J gave up 4 bases, with 18 bases separating them. Germline V gene lookup returns CDR1 DFQATT and CDR2 SNEGSKA (reference sequence). Here the CDR3 reads CSAPSGSQRYNEQFF. The CDR3 coding sequence is TGCAGTGCTCCTTCAGGGAGCCAGAGATACAATGAGCAGTTCTTC.

This chain joins TRBV27 and TRBJ2-2, with D unresolved. V shed 3 bases and J shed 7 bases, with 3 bases lying between them. Germline-derived CDR1 and CDR2 are MNHEY and SMNVEV (reference sequence). The CDR3 consists of 11 residues. The CDR3 sequence: CASSFGGELFF. Here the CDR3 DNA reads TGTGCCAGCAGTTTCGGCGGGGAGCTGTTTTTT.

This clonotype has only one observation. The rearrangement uses TRBV29-1 and TRBJ2-3, with D possibly being TRBD1 (5 bases). Between the trimmed V and J ends, which lost 1 base and 6 bases, there was a span of 14 bases. Germline CDR1 and CDR2: SQVTM and ANQGSEA. CDR3 length: 14 residues. The CDR3 nucleotides are TGCAGCGTTGAAGTGGGCAAAGGGGTGGATACGCAGTATTTT. This encodes CSVEVGKGVDTQYF.

This chain uses TRBV29-1 with TRBJ2-7, with 8 bases that match TRBD1. With V trimmed by 1 base and J by 3 bases, 8 bases remained unmatched. The CDR3 is made up of 15 amino acids. Germline V gives CDR1 SQVTM, CDR2 ANQGSEA. CDR3 protein: CSVEGVAGGLYEQYF. DNA of the CDR3: TGCAGCGTTGAAGGTGTGGCAGGGGGCCTCTACGAGCAGTACTTC.